The sequence of this TCR beta chain was determined in a study of blood T cell repertoires in COVID-19. As for the study in general: Material from acute and convalescent COVID-19 was sourced from the United States, Italy and Spain.

Per the germline V gene, CDR1 is LNHNV and CDR2 is YYDKDF (reference sequence). With 9 bases clipped from V and 1 base from J, the junction kept 7 bases outside the gene matches. CDR3 size: 14 residues. Under the authors' procedure: Nucleated cell number was recorded as an estimate derived from reference gene primer amplification. Libraries were prepared by immunoSEQ multiplex PCR; TCRdb keeps only in-frame clonotypes and omits some of them. V, J and clone size are those of that table, while D and trimming were read from the DNA. This sample has 300,000 to 400,000 clones; 90% occur once, and the top ten carry 2.6%. Ages ranged from about 18 to 89 years, with residence in fewer than 25 US areas.

The chain couples TRBV15 to TRBJ2-5, with 8 bases that match TRBD1. The TCR sequence derives from a man aged 55-75 years who had recovered from COVID-19. The sequenced sample was PBMCs or T cells enriched from blood (not recorded which). Here the CDR3 DNA reads TGTGCCACTTCCAGGGACAGGTCCCAAGAGACCCAGTACTTC. This translates into CATSRDRSQETQYF.